The 9 T cell receptor beta chains reported below all come from one sample, sequenced in a study of blood T cell repertoires in COVID-19. The protocol was immunoSEQ multiplex PCR, while the TCRdb copy is restricted to in-frame clones and leaves out a portion. The sample lists approximately 45,000 clones; more than 75% were seen once. Sequencing input: peripheral blood. The receptors originated from a woman over 75 with COVID-19, enrolled during active disease.

J is TRBJ1-3 and V is TRBV19; TRBD1 might be the D (6 bases). CDR3 length: 15 residues. Germline lookup yields CDR1 LNHDA and CDR2 SQIVND (reference sequence). V lost 6 bases and J 0 bases, leaving 12 bases between the germline ends. CDR3 sequence reads: CASSRDTSSGNTIYF. CDR3 coding DNA: TGTGCCAGTAGCCGGGACACCAGCTCTGGAAACACCATATATTTT.

The chain recombines TRBV1 with TRBJ1-1. TRBV1 is given as a pseudogene. The CDR3 covers 12 residues. CDR3 sequence: CTSSRRGTEAFF. The CDR3 DNA reads as TGCACCAGCAGCCGGAGGGGCACTGAAGCTTTCTTT.

The V gene is TRBV9, the J gene TRBJ1-3, with TRBD1 identical over 7 bases. This CDR3 has 15 residues. The J segment lost 1 base and the V segment lost 1 base, leaving 2 bases of the junction unmatched. Germline V CDR1 and CDR2: SGDLS, YYNGEE. CDR3 nucleotide sequence: TGTGCCAGCAGCGTAACAGGGGCGTCTGGAAACACCATATATTTT. Translated: CASSVTGASGNTIYF.

This clone was seen once. V gene TRBV11-1 combines with J gene TRBJ2-7, with D maybe TRBD2 (5 bases). CDR3 length equals 13 residues. Germline V gene data show CDR1 as SGHAT and CDR2 as FQDESV (reference sequence). The ends were cut back, 3 bases at V and 6 bases at J, with 12 bases in the middle. CDR3 residues: CASSFSSGFEQYF. CDR3 nucleotide sequence: TGTGCCAGCAGCTTCTCCTCGGGGTTCGAGCAGTACTTC.

The gene calls are TRBV12-3 or TRBV12-4 and TRBJ1-2, with TRBD1 as a possible D gene (5 bases). The CDR3 length is 13 residues. Deletions cut 6 bases from V and 7 bases from J, with 15 bases between. The CDR3 protein is CASSLPGVGGYTF. CDR3 in DNA: TGTGCCAGCAGCCTGCCGGGGGTGGGTGGCTACACCTTC.

The rearrangement links TRBV6-5 to TRBJ1-1, with D hard to call. The V and J ends lost 0 bases and 10 bases respectively, with 9 bases between them. Germline CDR1 reads MNHEY; CDR2 reads SVGAGI. The CDR3 is made up of 12 amino acids. CDR3 sequence reads: CASSYSRELAFF. The CDR3 DNA follows: TGTGCCAGCAGTTACTCGAGGGAGCTAGCTTTCTTT.

This clone appeared a few times. The chain has TRBV28 and TRBJ1-5; weak D call: TRBD1 (5 bases). CDR1 is MDHEN and CDR2 is SYDVKM in the germline V gene. V shed 10 bases and J shed 6 bases, with 19 bases lying between them. The CDR3 is 14 residues long. CDR3 DNA: TGTGCCACCCCGGGGGGTCGTCCTGGTCAGCCCCAGCATTTT. This codes for CATPGGRPGQPQHF.

The sample holds a few counts of this clone. The chain is built from TRBV19 and TRBJ2-3; 7 positions agree with TRBD2. V lost 1 base, J lost 2 bases, and 6 bases stayed unmatched. The CDR3 covers 16 residues. From germline, CDR1 is LNHDA and CDR2 SQIVND (reference sequence). The CDR3 DNA is TGTGCCAGTAGTATAGTGGCGGGAGCGGTCACAGATACGCAGTATTTT. Translation: CASSIVAGAVTDTQYF.

The chain has TRBV9 and TRBJ1-6, with TRBD1 matching 7 bases. CDR3 length: 17 amino acids. In germline, CDR1 is SGDLS, CDR2 YYNGEE. With 2 bases clipped from V and 5 bases from J, the junction kept 10 bases outside the gene matches. The CDR3 nucleotides read TGTGCCAGCAGCGTGGGACCTTGGACAGGTGATAATTCACCCCTCCACTTT. Amino acid sequence: CASSVGPWTGDNSPLHF. The entire variable domain, with the rest obtained from reference TRBV9 and TRBJ1-6, is as follows: DSGVTQTPKHLITATGQRVTLRCSPRSGDLSVYWYQQSLDQGLQFLIQYYNGEERAKGNILERFSAQQFPDLHSELNLSSLELGDSALYFCASSVGPWTGDNSPLHFGNGTRLTVT.